This entry lists 2 T cell receptor beta chains sequenced from one sample in a study of cytomegalovirus exposure and HLA in healthy donors. Data came from immunoSEQ multiplex PCR; TCRdb stores just in-frame clones and leaves some out. The sample consists of roughly 330,000 clones, roughly 90% of them appearing once. The sequenced sample was PBMCs. All receptors come from a woman in her 30s in good health and CMV-seropositive.

CDR3 in DNA: TGTGCCAGCAGTGAAAGGGGACTTAATGAGCAGTTCTTC. This translates into CASSERGLNEQFF. This sequence joins TRBV25-1 and TRBJ2-1; tentatively, D is TRBD2 (6 bases). Germline CDR1 reads MGHDK; CDR2 reads SYGVNS. V lost 2 bases to trimming and J lost 7 bases, with 9 bases between them. The CDR3 sequence is 13 residues long.

The chain recombines TRBV13 with TRBJ2-3; D is perhaps TRBD2 (5 bases). This CDR3 comprises 14 residues. The V end lost 3 bases, the J end lost 3 bases, and 10 bases lay between the germline ends. Germline CDR1 is PRHDT and CDR2 is FYEKMQ (reference sequence). The CDR3 region has the DNA TGTGCCAGCAGCTTGTCCGGGGTAACAGATACGCAGTATTTT. It translates to CASSLSGVTDTQYF.